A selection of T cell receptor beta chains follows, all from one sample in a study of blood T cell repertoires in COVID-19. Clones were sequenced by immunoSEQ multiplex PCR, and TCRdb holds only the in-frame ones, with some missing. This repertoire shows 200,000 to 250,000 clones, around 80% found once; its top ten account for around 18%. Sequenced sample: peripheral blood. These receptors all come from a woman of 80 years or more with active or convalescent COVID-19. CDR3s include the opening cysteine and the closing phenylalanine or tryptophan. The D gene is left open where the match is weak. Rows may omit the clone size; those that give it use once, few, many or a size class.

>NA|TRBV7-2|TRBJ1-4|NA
CASSRRRDMNEKLFF
TGTGCCAGCAGCCGTCGAAGGGACATGAATGAAAAACTGTTTTTT
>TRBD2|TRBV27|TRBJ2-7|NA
CASSLSRGAYEQYF
TGTGCCAGCAGTTTATCGCGGGGGGCCTACGAGCAGTACTTC
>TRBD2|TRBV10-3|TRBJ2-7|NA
CAISDEREGIREQYF
TGTGCCATCAGTGACGAGCGGGAGGGTATTCGGGAGCAGTACTTC
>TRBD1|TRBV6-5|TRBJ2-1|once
CASRQGVNEQFF
TGTGCCAGCAGACAGGGGGTCAATGAGCAGTTCTTC
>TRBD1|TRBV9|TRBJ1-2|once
CASSPWTGSNYGYTF
TGTGCCAGCAGCCCGTGGACAGGGAGTAACTATGGCTACACCTTC
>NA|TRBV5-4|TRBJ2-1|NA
CASSWGLRGEQFF
TGTGCCAGCAGCTGGGGACTCCGGGGTGAGCAGTTCTTC
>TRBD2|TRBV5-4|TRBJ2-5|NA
CASSSASGRAAETQYF
TGTGCCAGCAGCTCGGCCAGCGGGAGGGCTGCCGAGACCCAGTACTTC
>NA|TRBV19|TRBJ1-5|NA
CASTSTGFLLQHF
TGTGCCAGTACCTCAACGGGTTTTCTGCTCCAGCATTTT
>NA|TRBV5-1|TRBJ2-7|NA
CASSWEGSSYEQYF
TGCGCCAGCAGCTGGGAAGGGAGCTCCTACGAGCAGTACTTC
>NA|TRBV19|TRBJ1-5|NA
CASSNSHGQPQHF
TGTGCCAGTAGTAACTCCCACGGTCAGCCCCAGCATTTT
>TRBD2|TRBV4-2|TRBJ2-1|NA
CASSQVPSGLRGEQFF
TGTGCCAGCAGCCAAGTGCCCAGCGGGCTGCGGGGGGAGCAGTTCTTC
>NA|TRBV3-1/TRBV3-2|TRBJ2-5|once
CASSYTRQAAGETQYF
TGTGCCAGCAGCTACACAAGGCAGGCGGCGGGGGAGACCCAGTACTTC
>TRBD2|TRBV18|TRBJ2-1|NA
CASSPSGTNNEQFF
TGTGCCAGCTCACCGTCCGGGACTAACAATGAGCAGTTCTTC
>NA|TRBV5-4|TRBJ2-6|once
CASSIQVLYGANVLTF
TGTGCCAGCAGCATTCAGGTTCTTTATGGGGCCAACGTCCTGACTTTC
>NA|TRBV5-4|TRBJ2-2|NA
CASSSIANYKAGELFF
TGTGCCAGCAGCTCCATAGCGAACTACAAGGCCGGGGAGCTGTTTTTT
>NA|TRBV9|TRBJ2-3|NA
CASSALGGSSTDTQYF
TGTGCCAGCAGCGCCCTTGGTGGGAGTAGCACAGATACGCAGTATTTT
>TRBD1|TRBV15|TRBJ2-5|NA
CATSRGDRGKETQYF
TGTGCCACCAGCAGAGGTGACAGGGGGAAAGAGACCCAGTACTTC
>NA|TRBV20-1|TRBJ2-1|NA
CSARDLHEQFF
TGCAGTGCTAGAGATCTCCATGAGCAGTTCTTC
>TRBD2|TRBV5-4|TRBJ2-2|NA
CASSFRSGVGPGELFF
TGTGCCAGCAGCTTCCGGAGCGGGGTGGGTCCCGGGGAGCTGTTTTTT
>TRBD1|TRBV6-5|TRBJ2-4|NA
CASSYNRGKNIQYF
TGTGCCAGCAGTTACAACAGGGGGAAAAACATTCAGTACTTC
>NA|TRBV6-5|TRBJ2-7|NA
CASSSGGPYEQYF
TGTGCCAGCAGCTCCGGGGGACCCTACGAGCAGTACTTC
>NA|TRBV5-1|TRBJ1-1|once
CASNKDGGNTEAFF
TGCGCCAGCAACAAAGACGGAGGGAACACTGAAGCTTTCTTT
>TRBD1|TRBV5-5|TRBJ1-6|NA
CASSWDRSSYNSPLHF
TGTGCCAGCAGCTGGGACAGGAGCTCCTATAATTCACCCCTCCACTTT
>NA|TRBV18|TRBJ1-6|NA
CASSWGGPDNSPLHF
TGTGCCAGCTCCTGGGGGGGACCCGATAATTCACCCCTCCACTTT
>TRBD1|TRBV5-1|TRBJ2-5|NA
CASSLEGAGETQYF
TGCGCCAGCAGCTTGGAGGGGGCGGGAGAGACCCAGTACTTC
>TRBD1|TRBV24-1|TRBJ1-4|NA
CATSATGDSEKLFF
TGTGCCACCAGTGCTACCGGGGACAGTGAAAAACTGTTTTTT
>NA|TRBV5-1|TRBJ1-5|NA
CASSLYAGDNQPQHF
TGCGCCAGCAGCTTGTACGCAGGTGACAATCAGCCCCAGCATTTT
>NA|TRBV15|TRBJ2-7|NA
CATRDLLAAEQYF
TGTGCCACCAGAGACTTACTAGCAGCCGAGCAGTACTTC
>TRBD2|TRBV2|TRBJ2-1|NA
CASVRLAGGYNEQFF
TGTGCCAGCGTGAGACTAGCGGGGGGGTACAATGAGCAGTTCTTC
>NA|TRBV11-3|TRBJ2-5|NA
CASSLGTWKETQYF
TGTGCCAGCAGCTTAGGGACATGGAAAGAGACCCAGTACTTC
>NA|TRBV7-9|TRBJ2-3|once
CASSSLASSSTDTQYF
TGTGCCAGCAGCAGCCTTGCCTCCTCTAGCACAGATACGCAGTATTTT
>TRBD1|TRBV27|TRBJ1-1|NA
CASSFKQGGTEAFF
TGTGCCAGCAGTTTTAAACAGGGGGGCACTGAAGCTTTCTTT
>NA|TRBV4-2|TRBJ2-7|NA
CASSQDRPRGTEQYF
TGTGCCAGCAGCCAAGATCGTCCCCGGGGTACCGAGCAGTACTTC
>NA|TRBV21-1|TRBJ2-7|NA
CASSKPGASGRRRHEQYF
TGTGCCAGCAGCAAACCCGGCGCTAGCGGGAGGAGAAGGCACGAGCAGTACTTC
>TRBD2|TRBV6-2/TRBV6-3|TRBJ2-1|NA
CASSFNAGGPFVEQFF
TGTGCCAGCAGTTTCAATGCGGGGGGACCTTTCGTTGAGCAGTTCTTC